Sequencing of this TCR beta chain was carried out in a study of cytomegalovirus exposure and HLA in healthy donors. Whole-study findings and limits: Upon later analysis, TCR association rates were observed to vary by HLA locus, being highest for DRB1 and lowest for HLA-C.

As concerns this clone: Its target is not known.

Amplification used 60 Vbeta primers and 13 Jbeta primers. Sequencing was performed with immunoSEQ multiplex PCR; in TCRdb, only in-frame clones are kept and a portion is missing. Here the sample spans 90,000 to 120,000 clones, 60% to 75% being singletons. The CDR3 runs 17 residues. V shed 2 bases, J shed 4 bases, and the junction held 13 bases outside the gene matches. In germline, CDR1 is SEHNR, CDR2 FQNEAQ (reference sequence). The receptor was derived from a man aged 25-45 years in good health and CMV-seronegative. The chain is built from TRBV7-9 and TRBJ1-1; 7 nucleotides align to TRBD1. The source material was PBMCs. The CDR3 DNA sequence: TGTGCCAGCAGCTTACAGGGGGGAGGACCCTTGACCACTGAAGCTTTCTTT. It is translated as CASSLQGGGPLTTEAFF.